A selection of T cell receptor beta chains follows, all from one sample in a study of cytotoxic CD8 clonotypes in ibrutinib-treated CLL. Sequencing used immunoSEQ multiplex PCR; TCRdb keeps in-frame clones, though not all of them. Among approximately 200,000 clones listed, approximately 68% were seen once. The source was PBMCs, collected after 24 months of ibrutinib treatment. The receptors derive from a human donor with chronic lymphocytic leukemia. The CDR3 runs from the conserved cysteine through the conserved F or W. The D gene is left open where the match is weak. Rows may omit the clone size; those that give it use once, few, many or a size class.

TRBV7-2	.	.	TRBJ1-2	CASNYQGSSDYGYTF	TGTGCCAGCAACTACCAGGGTTCCAGTGACTATGGCTACACCTTC
TRBV10-3	.	few	TRBJ2-1	CAISARLSPNEQFF	TGTGCCATCAGCGCTCGGCTTAGCCCCAATGAGCAGTTCTTC
TRBV29-1	.	many	TRBJ2-7	CSVVLPGTNSYEQYF	TGCAGCGTTGTATTGCCCGGGACAAACTCCTACGAGCAGTACTTC
TRBV11-3	TRBD1	.	TRBJ2-7	CASSLDGQGEYEQYF	TGTGCCAGCAGCTTAGATGGACAGGGGGAGTACGAGCAGTACTTC
TRBV4-1	.	.	TRBJ2-7	CASSQDVSGGDTPYEQYF	TGCGCCAGCAGCCAAGATGTGAGTGGGGGGGACACGCCTTACGAGCAGTACTTC
TRBV4-3	.	.	TRBJ1-2	CASSQGDGYGYTF	TGCGCCAGCAGCCAAGGGGACGGCTATGGCTACACCTTC
TRBV4-3	.	.	TRBJ1-2	CASSQDIGGLVGYTF	TGCGCCAGCAGCCAAGATATTGGGGGATTGGTGGGCTACACCTTC
TRBV7-2	.	.	TRBJ2-3	CASSLFAGQYTDTQYF	TGTGCCAGCAGCTTATTTGCGGGACAGTACACAGATACGCAGTATTTT
TRBV6-5	TRBD1	.	TRBJ2-7	CASSRQGAASYEQYF	TGTGCCAGCAGTCGACAGGGGGCGGCCTCCTACGAGCAGTACTTC
TRBV6-5	TRBD1	.	TRBJ1-2	CASSYSGQGRSGYTF	TGTGCCAGCAGTTACTCGGGACAGGGGCGGAGTGGCTACACCTTC
TRBV5-1	.	.	TRBJ1-5	CASSLGGGPQHF	TGCGCCAGCAGCTTGGGGGGAGGGCCCCAGCATTTT
TRBV7-2	.	few	TRBJ1-2	CASSLAFALRGYTF	TGTGCCAGCAGCTTAGCGTTCGCCCTTCGCGGCTACACCTTC
TRBV30	.	.	TRBJ1-1	CAWSGQANTEAFF	TGTGCCTGGAGTGGACAGGCGAACACTGAAGCTTTCTTT
TRBV5-1	TRBD1	few	TRBJ2-5	CASTVQGGETQYF	TGCGCCAGCACCGTACAGGGGGGAGAGACCCAGTACTTC
TRBV7-8	.	.	TRBJ1-3	CASSPTGKHGDTIYF	TGTGCCAGCAGCCCCACCGGGAAGCACGGAGACACCATATATTTT
TRBV5-4	.	.	TRBJ2-2	CASSLAGNTGELFF	TGTGCCAGCAGCTTGGCAGGGAACACCGGGGAGCTGTTTTTT
TRBV30	TRBD2	.	TRBJ2-3	CAWSVGLAGWVTDTQYF	TGTGCCTGGAGTGTCGGGCTAGCGGGGTGGGTTACAGATACGCAGTATTTT
TRBV27	.	.	TRBJ2-1	CASQIRGSNEQFF	TGTGCCAGCCAGATTAGGGGATCCAATGAGCAGTTCTTC
TRBV27	.	.	TRBJ2-2	CASSSTPAAGNTGELFF	TGTGCCAGCAGTTCAACCCCAGCCGCTGGGAACACCGGGGAGCTGTTTTTT
TRBV18	.	.	TRBJ2-7	CASSPGGYEQYF	TGTGCCAGCTCACCAGGGGGATACGAGCAGTACTTC
TRBV2	.	.	TRBJ1-5	CASSGQKINQPQHF	TGTGCCAGCAGCGGACAGAAAATCAATCAGCCCCAGCATTTT
TRBV14	.	.	TRBJ2-7	CASSQARHGEQYF	TGTGCCAGCAGCCAAGCTAGGCACGGCGAGCAGTACTTC
TRBV19	TRBD1	.	TRBJ1-4	CASTLGGINEKLFF	TGTGCCAGTACCCTAGGGGGCATTAATGAAAAACTGTTTTTT
TRBV27	.	.	TRBJ2-1	CASSLEGPFYNEQFF	TGTGCCAGCAGTTTAGAGGGGCCCTTTTACAATGAGCAGTTCTTC
TRBV29-1	TRBD2	.	TRBJ2-2	CSVRWGGSPGELFF	TGCAGCGTTCGCTGGGGGGGTTCACCCGGGGAGCTGTTTTTT
TRBV7-3	.	few	TRBJ2-7	CASSPGPTYEQYF	TGTGCCAGCAGCCCGGGACCGACCTACGAGCAGTACTTC
TRBV28	TRBD1	.	TRBJ1-1	CASSSTGWNTEAFF	TGTGCCAGCAGTTCGACAGGGTGGAACACTGAAGCTTTCTTT
TRBV5-5	.	.	TRBJ1-2	CASSFGRVVGYTF	TGTGCCAGCAGCTTCGGCAGAGTGGTCGGCTACACCTTC
TRBV5-1	.	once	TRBJ2-3	CASSYDRNEPDTQYF	TGCGCCAGCAGCTACGACAGGAATGAGCCAGATACGCAGTATTTT
TRBV10-2	.	few	TRBJ1-1	CASSDPGMNTEAFF	TGCGCCAGCAGTGACCCAGGGATGAACACTGAAGCTTTCTTT
TRBV19	.	.	TRBJ2-1	CASSIPVMGEDEQFF	TGTGCCAGTAGTATACCAGTGATGGGGGAAGATGAGCAGTTCTTC
TRBV6-1	TRBD1	.	TRBJ2-7	CASSEAWTGFDEQYF	TGTGCCAGCAGTGAAGCGTGGACAGGGTTCGACGAGCAGTACTTC
TRBV11-3	.	.	TRBJ2-1	CASSSAGLFNNEQFF	TGTGCCAGCAGCTCCGCAGGGTTATTTAACAATGAGCAGTTCTTC
TRBV2	.	.	TRBJ2-1	CASRPPGVEQFF	TGTGCCAGCAGGCCCCCGGGAGTCGAGCAGTTCTTC
TRBV27	.	few	TRBJ2-3	CASSPRTDTQYF	TGTGCCAGCAGTCCGCGCACAGATACGCAGTATTTT
TRBV30	TRBD1	few	TRBJ2-7	CAWSLSTGREQYF	TGTGCCTGGAGTCTATCGACAGGGCGCGAGCAGTACTTC
TRBV27	.	.	TRBJ2-7	CASRDTQGLLQYF	TGTGCCAGCCGGGACACCCAGGGCCTACTGCAGTACTTC
TRBV30	.	once	TRBJ1-3	CAWSTKFAGSGNTIYF	TGTGCCTGGAGTACGAAGTTTGCAGGTTCTGGAAACACCATATATTTT
TRBV28	TRBD1	.	TRBJ1-2	CASSLVTGDDYGYTF	TGTGCCAGCAGTTTAGTGACAGGGGACGACTATGGCTACACCTTC
TRBV4-3	.	few	TRBJ2-1	CASSQGLTTYNEQFF	TGCGCCAGCAGCCAAGGGCTCACAACTTACAATGAGCAGTTCTTC
TRBV15	.	.	TRBJ2-7	CATSRTIFYEQYF	TGTGCCACCAGCAGAACAATTTTCTACGAGCAGTACTTC
TRBV7-9	TRBD2	.	TRBJ2-7	CASSSGLTEQYF	TGTGCCAGCAGCTCGGGACTAACCGAGCAGTACTTC
TRBV7-2	TRBD1	.	TRBJ2-7	CASSYLGTGFHSYEQYF	TGTGCCAGCAGCTACCTGGGGACAGGGTTTCATTCCTACGAGCAGTACTTC
TRBV29-1	.	.	TRBJ2-5	CSVKEETQYF	TGCAGCGTTAAGGAAGAGACCCAGTACTTC
TRBV7-8	TRBD2	.	TRBJ2-5	CASSLAASGSYKRRTQYF	TGTGCCAGCAGCTTAGCGGCTAGCGGGAGCTACAAGAGGCGGACCCAGTACTTC
TRBV6-6	.	.	TRBJ1-2	CASSIGEGYTF	TGTGCCAGCAGTATTGGGGAGGGCTACACCTTC
TRBV29-1	TRBD1	.	TRBJ1-4	CSVCRDSGEKLFF	TGCAGCGTTTGCCGGGACAGTGGTGAAAAACTGTTTTTT
TRBV4-3	.	once	TRBJ2-7	CASSQGYREGYEQYF	TGCGCCAGCAGCCAAGGGTACAGGGAAGGCTACGAGCAGTACTTC
TRBV28	.	.	TRBJ1-4	CATNEIVDEKLFF	TGTGCCACCAATGAAATAGTGGATGAAAAACTGTTTTTT
TRBV5-1	.	.	TRBJ2-5	CASSLGGRETQYF	TGCGCCAGCAGCTTGGGCGGGCGAGAGACCCAGTACTTC